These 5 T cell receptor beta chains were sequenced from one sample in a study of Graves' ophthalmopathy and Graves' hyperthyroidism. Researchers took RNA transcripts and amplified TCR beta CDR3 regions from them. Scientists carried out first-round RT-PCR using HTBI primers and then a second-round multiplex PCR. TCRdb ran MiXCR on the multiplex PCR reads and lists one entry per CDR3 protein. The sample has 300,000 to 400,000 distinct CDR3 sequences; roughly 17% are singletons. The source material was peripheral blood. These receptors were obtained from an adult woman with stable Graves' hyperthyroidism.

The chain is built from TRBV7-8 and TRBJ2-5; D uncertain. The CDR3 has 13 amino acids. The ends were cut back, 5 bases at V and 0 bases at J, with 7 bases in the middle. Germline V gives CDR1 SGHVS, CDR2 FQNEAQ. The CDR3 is CASSPTYQETQYF. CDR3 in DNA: TGTGCCAGCAGCCCTACATACCAAGAGACCCAGTACTTC.

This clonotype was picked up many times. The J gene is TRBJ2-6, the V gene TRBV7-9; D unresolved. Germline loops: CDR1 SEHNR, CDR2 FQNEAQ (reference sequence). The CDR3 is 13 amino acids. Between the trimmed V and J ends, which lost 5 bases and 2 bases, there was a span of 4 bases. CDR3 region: CASSVTGANVLTF. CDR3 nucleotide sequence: TGTGCCAGCAGCGTTACTGGGGCCAACGTCCTGACTTTC.

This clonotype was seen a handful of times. In DNA form, the CDR3 reads TGTGCCTGGAGTGTGGCAAATCGAGGAAGGGCAGCCTACCTTTTCAATTCACCCCTCCACTTT. Protein sequence: CAWSVANRGRAAYLFNSPLHF. The chain recombines TRBV30 with TRBJ1-6; D call uncertain. V was cut by 0 bases and J by 7 bases, with 31 bases left in between. Germline CDR1 reads GTSNPN; CDR2 reads SVGIG (reference sequence). CDR3 length: 21 amino acids.

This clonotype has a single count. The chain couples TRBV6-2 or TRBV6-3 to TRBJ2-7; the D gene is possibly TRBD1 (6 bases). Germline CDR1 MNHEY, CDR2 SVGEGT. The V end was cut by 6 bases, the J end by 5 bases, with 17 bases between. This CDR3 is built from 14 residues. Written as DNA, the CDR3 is TGTGCCAGCAGCCAGCACAGGGTATTGGACGAGCAGTACTTC. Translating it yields CASSQHRVLDEQYF.

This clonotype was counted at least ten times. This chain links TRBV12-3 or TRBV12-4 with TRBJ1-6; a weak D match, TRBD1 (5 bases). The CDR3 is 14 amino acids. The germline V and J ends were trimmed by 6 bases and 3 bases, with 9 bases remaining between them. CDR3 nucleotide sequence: TGTGCCAGCAGAACCAGGGTCTATAATTCACCCCTCCACTTT. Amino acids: CASRTRVYNSPLHF.